A selection of T cell receptor beta chains follows, all from one sample in a study of T cell changes during pregnancy in multiple sclerosis. Clones were sequenced by immunoSEQ multiplex PCR, and TCRdb holds only the in-frame ones, with some missing. The table has about 30,000 clones, around 90% seen once. The sequencing here drew on CD4+ T cells from peripheral blood mononuclear cells, taken in the second trimester of pregnancy. The receptors here all came from a female donor in good health, enrolled as a control in a pregnancy study. The CDR3 runs from the conserved cysteine through the conserved F or W. A D gene is named only where the DNA matches it firmly. Some rows mark clone size as missing; the rest say once, few, many or name a class of expanded clone.

>NA|TRBV21-1|TRBJ2-7|NA
TGTGCCAGCAGCAAAGCAACTACCAGATACGAGCAGTACTTC
CASSKATTRYEQYF
>NA|TRBV6-1|TRBJ1-6|NA
TGTGCCAGCAGTGACTTCCTACAGGGATCAGATAATTCACCCCTCCACTTT
CASSDFLQGSDNSPLHF
>NA|TRBV14|TRBJ2-1|once
TGTGCCAGCAGCCAGGCTTCCTACAATGAGCAGTTCTTC
CASSQASYNEQFF
>TRBD1|TRBV5-5|TRBJ1-6|NA
TGTGCCAGCAGCCTACAGGGGGAAGGATCACCCCTCCACTTT
CASSLQGEGSPLHF
>TRBD2|TRBV6-5|TRBJ2-7|NA
TGTGCCAGCAGTTCTCTAGCGGGGGGCTCCTACGAGCAGTACTTC
CASSSLAGGSYEQYF
>NA|TRBV5-4|TRBJ2-1|NA
TGTGCCAGCAGCCCCCGGGGGAGCTCCTACAATGAGCAGTTCTTC
CASSPRGSSYNEQFF
>NA|TRBV30|TRBJ1-1|few
TGTGCCCTGGGAGGGGGGAACACTGAAGCTTTCTTT
CALGGGNTEAFF
>TRBD2|TRBV27|TRBJ2-7|NA
TGTGCCAGCAGTTCCTTCAGACTAGCGGGAGGGCCTAACGAGCAGTACTTC
CASSSFRLAGGPNEQYF
>NA|TRBV18|TRBJ1-5|NA
TGTGCCAGCTCACCCAAGGGGGGGCGAAGCAATCAGCCCCAGCATTTT
CASSPKGGRSNQPQHF
>NA|TRBV9|TRBJ2-3|NA
TGTGCCAGCAGCGTCGTCGGGGGTAGAAACACAGATACGCAGTATTTT
CASSVVGGRNTDTQYF
>TRBD2|TRBV27|TRBJ2-3|once
TGTGCCAGCAGTTTAGCTAGCGGGGGGGCCACAGATACGCAGTATTTT
CASSLASGGATDTQYF
>NA|TRBV7-2|TRBJ2-3|NA
TGTGCCAGCAGCTTAAGGGACTCCGGTACGCAGTATTTT
CASSLRDSGTQYF
>TRBD2|TRBV9|TRBJ2-7|once
TGTGCCAGCAGCGCTTCCACTAGCGGGAGGGCCTACGAGCAGTACTTC
CASSASTSGRAYEQYF
>NA|TRBV7-6|TRBJ1-1|NA
TGTGCCAGCAGCCTGGGGGGGGGCACTGAAGCTTTCTTT
CASSLGGGTEAFF
>NA|TRBV5-6|TRBJ2-2|NA
TGTGCCAGCAGCCCACCTCCGGGCACCGGGGAGCTGTTTTTT
CASSPPPGTGELFF
>NA|TRBV4-1|TRBJ1-6|NA
TGCGCCAGCGGCCCTGGGGGAGGGAATTCACCCCTCCACTTT
CASGPGGGNSPLHF
>NA|TRBV18|TRBJ2-7|NA
TGTGCCAGCTCACCGGGGCAGGGTTCCTACGAGCAGTACTTC
CASSPGQGSYEQYF
>TRBD1|TRBV30|TRBJ1-2|NA
TGTGCCTGGAGTGTACAGGGGGCGAGGAGTGGCTACACCTTC
CAWSVQGARSGYTF
>NA|TRBV12-2|TRBJ2-3|NA
TGTGCAAGTCGCTTAGCGCGGGTCCCGTACACAGATACGCAGTATTTT
CASRLARVPYTDTQYF
>NA|TRBV11-2|TRBJ1-2|NA
TGTGCCAGCAGCTTAGGACAGTACTATGGCTACACCTTC
CASSLGQYYGYTF
>NA|TRBV5-8|TRBJ2-2|NA
TGTGCCAGCAGGCGGGCAGGGGACACCGGGGAGCTGTTTTTT
CASRRAGDTGELFF
>TRBD1|TRBV6-6|TRBJ2-5|NA
TGTGCCAGCAGCTCGGGACAGGGGCGACAAGAGACCCAGTACTTC
CASSSGQGRQETQYF
>TRBD2|TRBV7-9|TRBJ2-2|NA
TGTGCCAGCAGCCTAGACCGGACTAGCGGGAGGAACACCGGGGAGCTGTTTTTT
CASSLDRTSGRNTGELFF
>NA|TRBV5-1|TRBJ1-4|NA
TGCGCCAGCAGCTTGGTATTGGGGCGCGACGAAAAACTGTTTTTT
CASSLVLGRDEKLFF